What follows describes a single TCR beta chain. Its antigen is still unknown. This sample also contains other DNA sequences that code for the same CDR3. The data stem from a study of cytomegalovirus exposure and HLA in healthy donors. General study findings and limits: No immune exposure information besides CMV serostatus was available. For cytomegalovirus status, the classifier reportedly gave diagnoses with high specificity and sensitivity.

Trimming removed 6 bases from V and 5 bases from J, with 20 bases in between. The CDR3 spans 15 residues. Per the germline V gene, CDR1 is SNHLY and CDR2 is FYNNEI. The PCR had 60 Vbeta and 13 Jbeta primers. Measured with immunoSEQ multiplex PCR; TCRdb has only the in-frame clones, and not every one. This table has around 150,000 clones, about 80% appearing once. The sample taken for sequencing was PBMCs. The clonotype originates from a man younger than 30 in good health and CMV-seronegative. This chain joins TRBV2 and TRBJ2-7; TRBD2 is a possible D gene (7 bases). The CDR3 nucleotides read TGTGCCAGCAGCGTTATGGGGGGGCCCTTCGACGAGCAGTACTTC. It yields the protein CASSVMGGPFDEQYF.